This T cell receptor (beta chain) was captured by sequencing in a study of shared clonotypes between healthy human individuals. This clone was counted a few times. Using immunoSEQ multiplex PCR, the repertoire was profiled, and TCRdb retains in-frame clones only, with some absent. The sample records 500,000 to 550,000 clones, about 96% being singletons. The germline CDR1 and CDR2 sequences are GTSNPN and SVGIG (reference sequence). The CDR3 is 11 residues long. V lost 2 bases, J lost 5 bases, and 6 bases lay in between. The chain is built from TRBV30 and TRBJ1-2, with D unresolved. The sequence was obtained from a woman aged 25-40 years in good health. The specimen sequenced was naive CD4+ T cells sorted from blood. Subset meaning: CD45RA+ positively selected. The CDR3 coding sequence is TGTGCCTGGAGTAACTGGTATGGCTACACCTTC. Protein product: CAWSNWYGYTF.